The present T cell receptor beta chain was sequenced within a study of OX40 agonist ivuxolimab in advanced cancers. In the study overall: Past anti-PD-1, anti-PD-L1 or anti-CTLA-4 therapy was accepted, and approximately 37% had received some.

As for this clone: Its cognate antigen is unknown.

Patients with autoimmune history or systemic immunosuppression were excluded. Only in-frame clones appear in the TCRdb table, and some are missing; sequencing was by immunoSEQ multiplex PCR. The sample lists about 35,000 clones, about nine tenths occurring once. General study results and limits: Expanded clones tended on average to be more numerous among CD8+ T cells than CD4+. Among the lowest peripheral clonal expansion occurred in 0.1-3.0 mg/kg partial responders.

Sequencing used CD4+ or CD8+ T cells sorted from blood, obtained in a trial of the OX40 agonist ivuxolimab. The clonotype originates from an adult with an advanced solid tumor such as melanoma, head and neck, liver or kidney cancer.

CDR3 sequence: CATSSWDSQGDTQYF. CDR3 nucleotides: TGTGCCACCAGCAGTTGGGACTCTCAAGGAGATACGCAGTATTTT. The genes are TRBV15 and TRBJ2-3; a possible D gene is TRBD2 (6 bases). V was cut by 3 bases and J by 5 bases, with 15 bases left in between. CDR3 length equals 15 residues. Germline V gene lookup returns CDR1 LNHNV and CDR2 YYDKDF (reference sequence). Looking up the rest from reference TRBV15 and TRBJ2-3 gives the full variable domain: DAMVIQNPRYQVTQFGKPVTLSCSQTLNHNVMYWYQQKSSQAPKLLFHYYDKDFNNEADTPDNFQSRRPNTSFCFLDIRSPGLGDTAMYLCATSSWDSQGDTQYFGPGTRLTVL.